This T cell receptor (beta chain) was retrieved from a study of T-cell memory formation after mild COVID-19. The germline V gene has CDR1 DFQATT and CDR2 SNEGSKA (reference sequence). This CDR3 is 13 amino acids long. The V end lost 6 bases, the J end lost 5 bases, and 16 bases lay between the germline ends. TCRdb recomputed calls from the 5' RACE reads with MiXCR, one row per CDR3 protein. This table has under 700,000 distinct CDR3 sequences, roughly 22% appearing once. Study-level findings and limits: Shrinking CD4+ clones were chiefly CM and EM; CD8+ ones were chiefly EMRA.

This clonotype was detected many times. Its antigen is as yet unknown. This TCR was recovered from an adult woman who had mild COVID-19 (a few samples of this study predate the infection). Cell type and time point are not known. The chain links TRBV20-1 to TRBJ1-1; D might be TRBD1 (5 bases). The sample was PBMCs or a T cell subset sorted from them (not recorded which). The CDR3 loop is CSALRGPGTEAFF. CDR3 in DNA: TGCAGTGCCCTTCGGGGCCCCGGGACTGAAGCTTTCTTT.